The 7 T cell receptor beta chains below were found in one sample sequenced in a study of identical twins. TCRdb re-called the 5' RACE reads with MiXCR, one entry per CDR3 protein. Among 1.5 million to 2 million distinct CDR3 sequences, less than 35% were seen once, and the ten largest hold 0.25% to 0.3%. Sequencing was performed on cord blood. These receptors all come from a newborn girl in good health.

In nucleotides, the CDR3 is TGCAGTGCTAGTTTGGACACTGAAGCTTTCTTT. It is translated as CSASLDTEAFF. V gene TRBV20-1 combines with J gene TRBJ1-1; D is unclear. Germline-derived CDR1 and CDR2 are DFQATT and SNEGSKA (reference sequence). Trimming took 3 bases from V and 3 from J, leaving 5 bases between them. The CDR3 is made up of 11 amino acids.

The chain recombines TRBV2 with TRBJ1-2; 7 positions match TRBD1. The V gene's germline CDR1 is SNHLY and CDR2 FYNNEI. The CDR3 is 14 residues long. V lost 6 bases to trimming and J lost 4 bases; unmatched junction nucleotides: 8. CDR3 sequence (DNA): TGTGCCAGCAGGGACACAGGGGTGGGCTATGGCTACACCTTC. It encodes CASRDTGVGYGYTF.

V is TRBV20-1 and J is TRBJ2-3; 10 bases are shared with TRBD2. The germline V gene has CDR1 DFQATT and CDR2 SNEGSKA (reference sequence). J gave up 4 bases and V 3 bases, and 10 bases lay outside the gene matches. CDR3 size: 16 residues. CDR3 nucleotides: TGCAGTGCTAGCGGACTAGCGGTCTTCCGTCCAGATACGCAGTATTTT. Translating gives CSASGLAVFRPDTQYF.

This clonotype came up many times. V usage is TRBV29-1 and J usage is TRBJ1-2; 7 nucleotides agree with TRBD1. The V gene's germline CDR1 is SQVTM and CDR2 ANQGSEA. The CDR3 spans 13 residues. J was trimmed by 3 bases and V by 4 bases; bases with no gene match: 5. The CDR3 loop is CSVVTGYDYGYTF. The CDR3 nucleotides are TGCAGCGTTGTGACAGGGTACGACTATGGCTACACCTTC.

There are a few counts of this clonotype. V is TRBV7-2 and J is TRBJ2-3; 8 nucleotides align to TRBD2. The junction had 5 bases not matched to a gene; V was cut back by 4 bases and J by 2 bases. The CDR3 has 15 amino acids. The germline V gene encodes CDR1 SGHTA and CDR2 FQGNSA. This chain's CDR3 is CASSSGLVNTDTQYF. In nucleotides, the CDR3 is TGTGCCAGCAGCTCGGGACTAGTCAACACAGATACGCAGTATTTT.

The chain combines TRBV2 with TRBJ2-6; D is unclear. The CDR3 has 13 residues. Per the germline V gene, CDR1 is SNHLY and CDR2 is FYNNEI. Trimming left V 8 bases short and J 0 bases short, with 5 bases between. Written as DNA, the CDR3 is TGTGCCAGCGGCGGCTCTGGGGCCAACGTCCTGACTTTC. Translation gives CASGGSGANVLTF.

This clonotype was seen a handful of times. V gene TRBV14 combines with J gene TRBJ2-1; D possibly corresponds to TRBD1 (6 bases). V was trimmed by 4 bases and J by 4 bases, leaving 14 bases between them. Germline V gene data show CDR1 as SGHDN and CDR2 as FVKESK. The CDR3 is 15 amino acids. CDR3: CASSPRQEAYNEQFF. As DNA, the CDR3 is TGTGCCAGCAGCCCCCGACAGGAGGCTTACAATGAGCAGTTCTTC.